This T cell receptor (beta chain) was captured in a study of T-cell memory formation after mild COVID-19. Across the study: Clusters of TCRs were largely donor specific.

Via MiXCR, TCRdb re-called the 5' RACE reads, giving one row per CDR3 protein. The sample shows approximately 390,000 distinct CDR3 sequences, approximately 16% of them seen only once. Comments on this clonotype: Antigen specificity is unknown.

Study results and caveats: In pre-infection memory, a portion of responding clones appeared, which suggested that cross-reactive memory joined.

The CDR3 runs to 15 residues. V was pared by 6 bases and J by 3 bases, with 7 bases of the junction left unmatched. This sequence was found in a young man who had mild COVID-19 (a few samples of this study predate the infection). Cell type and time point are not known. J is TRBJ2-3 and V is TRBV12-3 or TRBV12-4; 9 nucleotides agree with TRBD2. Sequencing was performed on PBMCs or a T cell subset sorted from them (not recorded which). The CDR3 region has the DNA TGTGCCAGCAGGCACGCGGGGGGGCGGACAGATACGCAGTATTTT. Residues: CASRHAGGRTDTQYF.